This TCR beta chain was identified during a study of CD8 T cells in ankylosing spondylitis. Overall study results and limits: Apparently characteristic of ankylosing spondylitis blood was a TCR beta motif (fewer than 10 highly homologous variants). Reportedly, significant enrichment of disease-linked clones occurred in matched ankylosing spondylitis synovial fluid.

Germline V gene lookup returns CDR1 SEHNR and CDR2 FQNEAQ (reference sequence). The CDR3 has 16 amino acids. J lost 3 bases, V lost 3 bases, and 7 bases had no gene match. This clonotype was seen ten or more times. Its antigen is not identified. TCRdb fed the 5' RACE reads into MiXCR, producing one record per CDR3 protein. The sample lists about 130,000 distinct CDR3 sequences; roughly 7.3% were seen once. V and J are TRBV7-9 and TRBJ1-5; 8 bases align to TRBD1. This sequence originates from a male donor with ankylosing spondylitis or in good health (not recorded which). The sequencing input was blood, either unsorted or a sorted T cell fraction (not recorded which). CDR3 nucleotide sequence: TGTGCCAGCAGCTTTGTGGCAGGGGGCTCCAATCAGCCCCAGCATTTT. Translation: CASSFVAGGSNQPQHF. The whole variable domain, filled in from reference TRBV7-9 and TRBJ1-5, reads DTGVSQNPRHKITKRGQNVTFRCDPISEHNRLYWYRQTLGQGPEFLTYFQNEAQLEKSRLLSDRFSAERPKGSFSTLEIQRTEQGDSAMYLCASSFVAGGSNQPQHFGDGTRLSIL.